These T cell receptor beta chains were read from a single sample in a study of identical twins. Each CDR3 protein is one row after TCRdb ran MiXCR on the 5' RACE reads. The sample has more than 650,000 distinct CDR3 sequences; 5.5% to 6.5% are singletons. What was sequenced was naive T cells sorted from blood. Source of these receptors: a man aged 18 to 30 in good health. Both conserved end residues are part of each CDR3.

TRBV28,CASSLFSGTEKNIQYF
TRBV6-1,CASRGHSNTGELFF
TRBV3-1,CASSQAPGRGQETQYF
TRBV10-3,CAISESIAGGETQYF
TRBV28,CASSPWGSSSYNEQFF
TRBV29-1,CSARQGIGDTQYF
TRBV12-3/TRBV12-4,CASSFSGTEPEAFF
TRBV3-1,CASSQVSSSSGANVLTF
TRBV2,CASYSGLTDTQYF
TRBV5-6,CASSKKGAYNEQFF
TRBV12-3/TRBV12-4,CASRPNPGWTQYF
TRBV6-2/TRBV6-3,CASSPPPMGWNEKLFF
TRBV29-1,CSVRGALNTEAFF
TRBV25-1,CASTSTGLKAEAFF
TRBV5-1,CASSGTAVTEAFF
TRBV27,CASRSGSGRAQNIQYF
TRBV9,CASRSGQANTEAFF
TRBV27,CASSFGPLNEQFF
TRBV4-2,CASSQVSGTDTQYF
TRBV4-1,CASSRGTSDYNEQFF
TRBV12-3/TRBV12-4,CASSFVTGLICEKLFF
TRBV20-1,CSARPLGIAGVTYNEQFF
TRBV20-1,CSARGSGPGLTVNEQFF
TRBV27,CASSDLRAALAKNIQYF
TRBV6-1,CASSATGEQFF
TRBV5-5,CASSLVPGASTDTQYF
TRBV7-6,CASRGVLSNTGELFF
TRBV10-2,CASSRGSPALPTGELFF
TRBV29-1,CSGLLKSSYNEQFF